Presented here are 26 T cell receptor delta chains from one specimen sequenced in a study of gamma delta lymphoproliferative disorders and STAT genes. TCRdb re-analyzed the multiplex PCR reads via CATT. This table has some 1,500 delta-chain clones, under 3% appearing once. Sequencing used genomic DNA taken from PBMCs of patients and controls. Sequenced input: blood. The receptor source for this set is a human donor with gamma-delta T-cell large granular lymphocyte leukemia.

As concerns this clone: With a far larger clone one base away, a read error is the likely cause. Other DNA variants within this sample encode the same CDR3. The chain is built from TRDV1 and TRDJ1, with D perhaps TRDD2 (5 bases). CDR1 is TSWWSYY, CDR2 QGS, per germline. The V end lost 3 bases, the J end lost 0 bases, and 14 bases lay between the germline ends. This CDR3 spans 16 amino acids. The CDR3 loop is CALGDLHGDYTDKLIF. CDR3 sequence (DNA): TGTGCTCTTGGGGACCTTCACGGAGATTACACCGATAAACTCATCTTT.

This clone was seen ten or more times. TCRdb lists the protein of a much larger clone for this DNA, which differs at residue 9, so this is likely a read error; the protein given here is translated from the DNA itself. The rearrangement joins TRDV1 to TRDJ1, with unresolved D. V lost 2 bases and J lost 0, with 16 bases in between. CDR3 length: 17 amino acids. Germline lookup yields CDR1 TSWWSYY and CDR2 QGS. The CDR3, as DNA: TGTGCTCTTGGGGAAAATAACCTTTGTGGATACACCGATAAACTCATCTTT. This encodes CALGENNLCGYTDKLIF.

This clone was picked up many times. A far larger clone is one nucleotide away, so this likely arose from a read error. The chain employs TRDV1 and TRDJ1; 7 bases match TRDD2. J lost 9 bases, V lost 4 bases, and 14 bases had no gene match. The CDR3 totals 15 residues. Germline V gene sequence: CDR1 TSWWSYY, CDR2 QGS. CDR3 sequence reads: CALGVLPPGVHELIF. CDR3 nucleotide sequence: TGTGCTCTTGGGGTCCTTCCTCCGGGCGTACATGAACTCATCTTT.

A note on this clone: This DNA translates differently at residue 14 from the TCRdb protein, which is that of a much larger clone; a read error is likely, and the protein shown is the DNA's own translation. The genes are TRDV1 and TRDJ3; 13 nucleotides agree with TRDD3. The germline CDR1 and CDR2 sequences are TSWWSYY and QGS. This CDR3 comprises 22 residues. J lost 3 bases, V lost 2 bases, and 13 bases had no gene match. The CDR3 is CALGEIRTGGYASCWDTRQMFF. For the CDR3, the DNA is TGTGCTCTTGGGGAAATCCGTACTGGGGGATACGCCAGCTGCTGGGACACCCGACAGATGTTTTTC.

This clone was seen only a few times. TCRdb's protein for this DNA is that of a much larger clone and differs from the translation at residue 11, likely a read error; the protein shown is the DNA translation. This chain links TRDV1 with TRDJ1, with 7 bases aligning to TRDD2. This CDR3 spans 23 amino acids. In germline, CDR1 is TSWWSYY, CDR2 QGS. J gave up 4 bases and V 1 base, and 30 bases lay outside the gene matches. The CDR3 bases are TGTGCTCTTGGGGAACGTCTCGATTTCCTACAGATTACCTGGGCCCAAAGATGCGATAAACTCATCTTT. Residues: CALGERLDFLQITWAQRCDKLIF.

Notes on this clone: Since a far larger clone is one base different, this is likely a read error. Other nucleotide sequences from this sample produce the same CDR3. The chain uses TRDV1 and TRDJ1, with D uncertain. CDR3 size: 16 residues. Germline V gives CDR1 TSWWSYY, CDR2 QGS. CDR3 region: CALGEQPGAYTDKLIF. CDR3 nucleotides: TGTGCTCTTGGGGAACAACCCGGGGCGTACACCGACAAACTCATCTTT.

This clone rates as large. Other DNA sequences in this sample translate to the same CDR3. The chain carries TRDV1 and TRDJ1, with 8 bases aligning to TRDD3. The CDR3 sequence is 22 residues long. Germline V gene lookup returns CDR1 TSWWSYY and CDR2 QGS. Trimming removed 4 bases from V and 0 bases from J; junction bases left unmatched: 25. CDR3 protein: CALGVPVMRVLGASTYTDKLIF. CDR3 coding DNA: TGTGCTCTTGGGGTACCCGTGATGCGGGTACTGGGGGCCTCAACGTACACCGATAAACTCATCTTT.

J gene TRDJ1 was identified, but the V gene was not called; the table calls TRDD3, which could not be checked here. This CDR3 region has 13 residues. The CDR3 protein is CACLSGDTDKLIF. CDR3 sequence (DNA): TGTGCCTGTTTGTCGGGGGATACCGATAAACTCATCTTT.

The sample holds many counts of this clone. A far larger clone is off by one base, so a read error is likely. J is TRDJ1 and V is TRAV38-2/DV8, with TRDD3 matching 10 bases. Trimming removed 3 bases from V and 3 bases from J; junction bases left unmatched: 23. The CDR3 runs 21 residues. Germline CDR1 TSESDYY, CDR2 QEAYKQQN. The CDR3 is CAYRNSTLFPYWGIRPDKLIF. In DNA, the CDR3 is TGTGCTTATAGGAACTCGACACTATTCCCGTACTGGGGGATTCGGCCCGATAAACTCATCTTT.

This clone has just a few counts. The protein TCRdb lists belongs to a much larger clone and differs from this DNA's translation at residue 8, which points to a read error; the protein shown is made from the DNA. This chain uses TRDV3 with TRDJ1; a possible D gene is TRDD3 (6 bases). CDR3 length equals 18 residues. Trimming removed 4 bases at V and 0 bases at J, with 27 bases between. Germline CDR1 is TVYSNPD and CDR2 is GDNSRS (reference sequence). The CDR3 sequence is CASASYWEIMEYTDKLIF. CDR3 nucleotide sequence: TGTGCCTCTGCCTCGTACTGGGAGATAATGGAGTACACCGATAAACTCATCTTT.

This clone was picked up a small number of times. This is likely an artifact of a read error, given a far larger clone one base away. The same CDR3 arises from other DNA sequences in this sample as well. CDR3 region: CALGEHTAGGHKLIF. Here the CDR3 DNA reads TGTGCTCTTGGGGAACACACGGCTGGGGGGCATAAACTCATCTTT. This chain uses TRDV1 with TRDJ1; 7 bases match TRDD3. CDR1 TSWWSYY and CDR2 QGS come from the germline V gene. The CDR3 spans 15 residues. With V trimmed by 1 base and J by 6 bases, 8 bases remained unmatched.

On this clone itself: This probably arose from a read error, given a far larger clone one base away. Other DNA sequences in this sample translate to the same CDR3. V gene TRDV1 combines with J gene TRDJ1, with 13 bases aligning to TRDD3. V was pared by 4 bases and J by 2 bases, with 22 bases of the junction left unmatched. Per germline, CDR1 TSWWSYY and CDR2 QGS. The CDR3 has 22 residues. The CDR3 coding sequence is TGTGCTCTTGGGGTCCCGGGACACCCGTACTGGGGGATACGCGCTAGGACCGATAAACTCATCTTT. It encodes CALGVPGHPYWGIRARTDKLIF.

The table lists this clone with many counts. The translation of this DNA and the TCRdb protein of a much larger clone differ at residue 15, probably owing to a read error; the protein shown here is translated from the DNA. The rearrangement joins TRAV38-2/DV8 to TRDJ1; 10 nucleotides agree with TRDD3. V was clipped by 1 base and J by 3 bases; unmatched bases: 21. Germline values: CDR1 TSESDYY, CDR2 QEAYKQQN. This CDR3 is 21 amino acids long. CDR3 sequence: CAYRSSTLFPYWGIQPDKLIF. The CDR3 nucleotides read TGTGCTTATAGGAGCTCGACACTATTCCCGTACTGGGGGATTCAGCCCGATAAACTCATCTTT.

Relative to its sample, this clone is medium-sized (0.01 to 0.1%). This likely stems from a read error, as it lies one base from a far larger clone. The chain recombines TRDV1 with TRDJ1; TRDD3 might be the D (10 bases). Trimming took 7 bases from V and 0 from J, leaving 24 bases between them. The CDR3 covers 18 residues. Germline loops: CDR1 TSWWSYY, CDR2 QGS. CDR3 protein: CALEPFLPTGGYTDKLIF. The CDR3 nucleotides are TGTGCTCTTGAGCCCTTCCTTCCTACTGGGGGATACACCGATAAACTCATCTTT.

The table lists this clone with many counts. A far larger clone is a single base away, which makes a read error likely. Other DNA sequences in the sample encode the same CDR3. The rearrangement joins TRAV38-2/DV8 to TRDJ1, with 10 bases fitting TRDD3. The CDR3 is made up of 21 amino acids. Germline V gene sequence: CDR1 TSESDYY, CDR2 QEAYKQQN. Trimming removed 1 base from V and 5 bases from J; junction bases left unmatched: 23. This chain's CDR3 is CAYRSSTLFPYWGIRPDKLIF. DNA for the CDR3: TGTGCTTATAGGAGCTCGACACTATTCCCGTACTGGGGGATTCGGCCTGATAAACTCATCTTT.

This clone has a handful of counts. The mismatch at residues 8 and 10 between this DNA's translation and the TCRdb protein of a much larger clone likely reflects a read error; the protein shown is translated from the DNA. The chain joins TRDV1 to TRDJ1, with no clear D. The CDR3 spans 12 residues. Per germline, CDR1 TSWWSYY and CDR2 QGS. CDR3 nucleotides: TGTGCTCTTGGGGATATTTCCGAAAAACCCATCTTT. This translates into CALGDISEKPIF.

This clone showed up just a few times. The protein TCRdb gives is from a much larger clone and does not agree with this DNA's translation at residue 10, likely a read error; the protein shown here comes from the DNA. The J gene is TRDJ1, the V gene TRDV1, with 9 bases matching TRDD3. The CDR3 runs to 20 residues. In germline, CDR1 is TSWWSYY, CDR2 QGS. V lost 3 bases, J lost 0 bases, and 17 bases stayed unmatched. CDR3 sequence: CALGDQGRYNWGTYTDKLIF. The CDR3 nucleotides are TGTGCTCTTGGGGATCAAGGTCGGTATAACTGGGGGACCTACACCGATAAACTCATCTTT.

Within the sample, this clone is medium-sized. The chain couples TRDV1 to TRDJ1; no reliable D call. CDR1 and CDR2 from the germline V gene are TSWWSYY and QGS. There are 16 residues in the CDR3. V was cut by 5 bases and J by 8 bases, with 24 bases left in between. CDR3 sequence reads: CALGPTFRTRGLKLIF. The CDR3 bases are TGTGCTCTTGGGCCAACTTTTAGAACCCGGGGTCTGAAACTCATCTTT.

Worth noting for this clone: The amino acid sequence in TCRdb belongs to a much larger clone and departs from this DNA's translation at residue 7, likely a sequencing read error; the sequence shown is translated from the DNA. The chain recombines TRAV29/DV5 with TRDJ1, with 11 nucleotides matching TRDD3. Germline loops: CDR1 NSMFDY, CDR2 ISSIKDK. The trim removed 4 bases at V and 0 bases at J, leaving 29 bases unmatched. CDR3 size: 23 residues. The CDR3 DNA reads as TGTGCAGCAGCTTCTCTGGCTACTTCACCTTACTGGGGGATATATCCCTACACCGATAAACTCATCTTT. Translation: CAAASLATSPYWGIYPYTDKLIF.

To note about this clone: The protein in TCRdb stems from a much larger clone and differs at residue 4 from this DNA's translation, likely a read error; here the protein is translated from the DNA. The chain uses TRDV3 and TRDJ1, with 10 bases identical to TRDD3. The CDR3 sequence is 14 residues long. With 3 bases clipped from V and 4 bases from J, the junction kept 8 bases outside the gene matches. Germline V gene sequence: CDR1 TVYSNPD, CDR2 GDNSRS (reference sequence). DNA for the CDR3: TGTGCCTTAGATCTGGGGGATAGGGGCGATAAACTCATCTTT. Translating it yields CALDLGDRGDKLIF.

In its sample, this clone was seen a few times. A far bigger clonotype differs at one base, so this is likely a read error. The DNA is omitted, as the CDR3 cannot be located on it reliably, and the CDR3 follows TCRdb's listing. Other nucleotide sequences from this sample produce the same CDR3. The chain recombines TRDV3 with TRDJ1; the D call of TRDD3 is as the table states it, not checked on the DNA. Germline V CDR1 and CDR2: TVYSNPD, GDNSRS (reference sequence). The CDR3 comprises 15 residues, both ends counted. This CDR3 reads CAFARGILNTDKLIF.

This clone was picked up a small number of times. The TCRdb protein, from a much larger clone, departs from this DNA's translation at residue 3, likely by read error; the protein shown derives from the DNA. The chain combines TRDV1 with TRDJ1, with 8 nucleotides matching TRDD3. From germline, CDR1 is TSWWSYY and CDR2 QGS. CDR3 length: 15 residues. The CDR3 here is CAFGEHTAGGHKLIF. CDR3 sequence (DNA): TGTGCTTTTGGGGAACACACGGCTGGGGGACATAAACTCATCTTT.

The table lists this clone with a few counts. The amino acid sequence in TCRdb belongs to a much larger clone and departs from this DNA's translation at residue 11, likely a sequencing read error; the sequence shown is translated from the DNA. The CDR3 is CACDTLTGGTHTDKLIF. CDR3 DNA sequence: TGTGCCTGTGACACCCTTACTGGGGGAACGCACACCGATAAACTCATCTTT. The chain carries TRDV2 and TRDJ1; 9 bases are a match to TRDD3. CDR3 length: 17 amino acids. Germline CDR1 and CDR2: GEAIGNYY and EKD. Losses at the gene ends were 0 bases for V and 0 bases for J; bases not matched to a gene: 7.

In its sample, this clone was seen a few times. A far larger clone lies a single base away; this is likely a read error. The sample has other DNA sequences that encode this CDR3 too. The V call is TRDV1, the J call TRDJ1; 13 bases are a match to TRDD3. The germline V gene has CDR1 TSWWSYY and CDR2 QGS. Trimming at V came to 0 bases and at J to 2 bases, leaving 18 bases not matched to a gene. The CDR3 contains 22 residues. The CDR3 nucleotides are TGTGCTCTTGGGGAACTAGAGGGGCCTTCCTACTGGGGGATACGGACGACCGATAAACTCATCTTT. Amino acid sequence: CALGELEGPSYWGIRTTDKLIF.

This clone was seen more than once but under ten times. TCRdb records a much larger clone's protein for this DNA, with a difference at residue 5 that likely arises from a read error; the protein given is the translation of the DNA. CDR3 in DNA: TGTGCCTTAGGTCCGGGGGATAGGGGCGATAAACTCATCTTT. Its translation is CALGPGDRGDKLIF. The V gene is TRDV3, the J gene TRDJ1; the match to TRDD3 covers 8 bases. The length of the CDR3 is 14 residues. CDR1 is TVYSNPD and CDR2 is GDNSRS in the germline V gene (reference sequence). J was trimmed by 4 bases and V by 3 bases; bases with no gene match: 10.

About this clone: A read error likely explains this, since a far larger clone differs by one base. Other DNA sequences of this sample code for an identical CDR3. The rearrangement joins TRDV1 to TRDJ1; D perhaps matches TRDD3 (5 bases). In germline, CDR1 is TSWWSYY, CDR2 QGS. The CDR3 extends over 16 amino acids. The CDR3 loop is CALGEQPGAYTDKLIF. CDR3 DNA: TGTGCTCTCGGGGAACAACCCGGGGCGTACACCGATAAACTCATCTTT.